Reported below is one T cell receptor beta chain. With 0 bases removed from V and 6 bases from J, the gap between germline ends came to 9 bases. The CDR3 extends over 14 amino acids. The V gene's germline CDR1 is SGHRS and CDR2 YFSETQ. The table came from immunoSEQ multiplex PCR; TCRdb's copy has only in-frame clones and leaves some out. The sample has about 470,000 clones; about four fifths are singletons. The data were obtained in a study of shared clonotypes between healthy human individuals. At the level of the study: The donors, a couple of women and three men, were aged 18 to 49.

Sequenced material: PBMCs. The sequence was obtained from a woman in her 40s in good health. Some clones in this sample may be carry-over from other donors' samples. The chain carries TRBV5-1 and TRBJ1-4; tentative D call: TRBD1 (5 bases). The CDR3 coding sequence is TGCGCCAGCAGCTTGGAGGGGTGGGATGAAAAACTGTTTTTT. Translation: CASSLEGWDEKLFF.